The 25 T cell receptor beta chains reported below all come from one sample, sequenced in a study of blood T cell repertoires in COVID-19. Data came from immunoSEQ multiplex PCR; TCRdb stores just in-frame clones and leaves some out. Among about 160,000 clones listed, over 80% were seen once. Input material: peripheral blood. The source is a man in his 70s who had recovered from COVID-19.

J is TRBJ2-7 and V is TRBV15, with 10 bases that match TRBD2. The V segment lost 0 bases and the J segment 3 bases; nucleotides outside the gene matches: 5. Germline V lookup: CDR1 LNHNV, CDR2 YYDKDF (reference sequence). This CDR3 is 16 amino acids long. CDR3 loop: CATSRDRASGSYEQYF. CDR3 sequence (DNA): TGTGCCACCAGCAGAGATAGGGCTAGCGGGAGCTACGAGCAGTACTTC.

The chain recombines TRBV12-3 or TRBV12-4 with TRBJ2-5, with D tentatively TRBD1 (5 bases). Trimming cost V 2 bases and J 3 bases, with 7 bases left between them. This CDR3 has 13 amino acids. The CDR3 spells CASSLLTEETQYF. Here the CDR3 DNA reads TGTGCCAGCAGTTTATTGACAGAAGAGACCCAGTACTTC.

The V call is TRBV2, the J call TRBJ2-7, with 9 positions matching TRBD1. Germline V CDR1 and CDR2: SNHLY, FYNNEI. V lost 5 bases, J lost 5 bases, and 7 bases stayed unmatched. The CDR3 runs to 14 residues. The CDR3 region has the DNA TGTGCCAGCAGTCGGACAGGGGAAATCAACGAGCAGTACTTC. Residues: CASSRTGEINEQYF.

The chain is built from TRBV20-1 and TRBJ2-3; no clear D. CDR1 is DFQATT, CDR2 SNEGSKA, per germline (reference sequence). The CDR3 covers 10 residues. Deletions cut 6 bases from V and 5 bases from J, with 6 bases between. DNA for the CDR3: TGCAGTGCCGAGCTAGATACGCAGTATTTT. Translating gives CSAELDTQYF.

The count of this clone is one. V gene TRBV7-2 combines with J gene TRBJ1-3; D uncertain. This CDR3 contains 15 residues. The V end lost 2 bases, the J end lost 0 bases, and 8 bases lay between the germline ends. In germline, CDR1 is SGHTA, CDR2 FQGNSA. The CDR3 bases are TGTGCCAGCAGCTTAACACATAACTCTGGAAACACCATATATTTT. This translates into CASSLTHNSGNTIYF.

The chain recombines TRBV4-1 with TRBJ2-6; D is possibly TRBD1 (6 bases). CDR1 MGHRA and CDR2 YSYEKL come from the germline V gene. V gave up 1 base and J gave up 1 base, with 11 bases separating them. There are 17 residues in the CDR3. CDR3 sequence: CASSQAPQGSGANVLTF. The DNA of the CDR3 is TGCGCCAGCAGCCAAGCACCCCAGGGGTCTGGGGCCAACGTCCTGACTTTC.

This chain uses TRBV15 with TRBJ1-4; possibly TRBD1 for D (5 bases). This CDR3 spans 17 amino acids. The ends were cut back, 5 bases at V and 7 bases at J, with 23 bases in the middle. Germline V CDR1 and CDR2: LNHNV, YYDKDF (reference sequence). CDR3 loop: CATSPRGQSLSSEKLFF. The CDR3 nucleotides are TGTGCCACCAGCCCAAGGGGTCAGTCACTTAGTAGTGAAAAACTGTTTTTT.

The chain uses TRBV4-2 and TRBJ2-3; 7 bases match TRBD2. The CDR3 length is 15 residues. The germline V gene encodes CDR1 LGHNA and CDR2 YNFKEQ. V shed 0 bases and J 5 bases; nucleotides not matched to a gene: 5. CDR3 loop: CASSQEREWVDTQYF. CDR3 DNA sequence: TGTGCCAGCAGCCAAGAGCGGGAGTGGGTAGATACGCAGTATTTT.

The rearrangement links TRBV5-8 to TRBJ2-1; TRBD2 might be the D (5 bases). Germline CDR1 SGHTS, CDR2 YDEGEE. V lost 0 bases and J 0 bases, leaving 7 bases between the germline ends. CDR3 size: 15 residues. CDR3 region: CASSLGTFSYNEQFF. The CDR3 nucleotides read TGTGCCAGCAGCTTGGGGACTTTCTCCTACAATGAGCAGTTCTTC. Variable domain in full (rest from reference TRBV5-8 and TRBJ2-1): EAGVTQSPTHLIKTRGQQATLRCSPISGHTSVYWYQQALGLGLQFLLWYDEGEERNRGNFPPRFSGRQFPNYSSELNVNALELEDSALYLCASSLGTFSYNEQFFGPGTRLTVL.

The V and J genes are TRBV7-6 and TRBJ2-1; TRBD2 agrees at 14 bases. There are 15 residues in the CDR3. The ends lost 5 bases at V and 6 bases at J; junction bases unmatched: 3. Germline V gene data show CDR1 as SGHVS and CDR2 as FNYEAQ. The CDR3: CASSVGTSGSNEQFF. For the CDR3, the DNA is TGTGCCAGCAGCGTAGGGACTAGCGGGAGCAATGAGCAGTTCTTC.

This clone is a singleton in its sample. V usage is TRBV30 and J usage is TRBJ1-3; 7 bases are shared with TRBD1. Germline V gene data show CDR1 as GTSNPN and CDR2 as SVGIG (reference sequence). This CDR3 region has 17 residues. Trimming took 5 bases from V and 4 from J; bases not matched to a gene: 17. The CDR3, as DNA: TGTGCCTGGGGGCGGGACAGTGCACTTCTAGTGGGAAACACCATATATTTT. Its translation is CAWGRDSALLVGNTIYF. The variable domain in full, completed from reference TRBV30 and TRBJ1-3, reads SQTIHQWPATLVQPVGSPLSLECTVEGTSNPNLYWYRQAAGRGLQLLFYSVGIGQISSEVPQNLSASRPQDRQFILSSKKLLLSDSGFYLCAWGRDSALLVGNTIYFGEGSWLTVV.

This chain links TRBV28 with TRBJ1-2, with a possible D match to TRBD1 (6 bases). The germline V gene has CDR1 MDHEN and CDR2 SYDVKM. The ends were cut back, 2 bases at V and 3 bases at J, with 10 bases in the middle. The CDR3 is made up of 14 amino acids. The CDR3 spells CASSLTGMDYGYTF. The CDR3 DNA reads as TGTGCCAGCAGTTTAACAGGGATGGACTATGGCTACACCTTC.

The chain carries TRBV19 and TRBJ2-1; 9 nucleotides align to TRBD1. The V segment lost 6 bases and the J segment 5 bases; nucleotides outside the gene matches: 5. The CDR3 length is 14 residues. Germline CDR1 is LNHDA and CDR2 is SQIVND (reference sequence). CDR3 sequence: CASSRDRVDNEQFF. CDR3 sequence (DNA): TGTGCCAGTAGCCGGGACAGGGTAGACAATGAGCAGTTCTTC.

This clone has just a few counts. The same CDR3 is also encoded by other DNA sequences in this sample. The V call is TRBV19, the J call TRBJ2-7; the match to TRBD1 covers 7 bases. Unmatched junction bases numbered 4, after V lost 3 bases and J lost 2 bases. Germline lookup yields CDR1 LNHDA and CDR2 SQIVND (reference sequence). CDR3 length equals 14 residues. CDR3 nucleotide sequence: TGTGCCAGTAGTATTGGCCAGGGGGCCTACGAGCAGTACTTC. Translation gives CASSIGQGAYEQYF.

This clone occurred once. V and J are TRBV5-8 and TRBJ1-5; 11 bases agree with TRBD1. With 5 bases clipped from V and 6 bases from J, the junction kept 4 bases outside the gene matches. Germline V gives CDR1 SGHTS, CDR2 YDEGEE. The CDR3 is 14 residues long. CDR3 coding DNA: TGTGCCAGCAGTGCGGGACAGGGGGTTCAGCCCCAGCATTTT. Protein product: CASSAGQGVQPQHF.

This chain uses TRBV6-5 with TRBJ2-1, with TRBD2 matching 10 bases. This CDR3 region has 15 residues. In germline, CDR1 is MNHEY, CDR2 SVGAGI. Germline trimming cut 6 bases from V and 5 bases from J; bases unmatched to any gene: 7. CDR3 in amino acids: CASRNPSGGNNEQFF. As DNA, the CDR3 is TGTGCCAGCAGGAACCCTAGCGGGGGAAACAATGAGCAGTTCTTC.

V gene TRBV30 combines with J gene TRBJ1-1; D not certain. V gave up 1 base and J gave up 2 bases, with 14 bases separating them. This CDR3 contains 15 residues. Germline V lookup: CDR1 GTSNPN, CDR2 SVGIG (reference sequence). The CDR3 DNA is TGTGCCTGGAGTGGGCCCCTCCCTCTCAACACTGAAGCTTTCTTT. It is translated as CAWSGPLPLNTEAFF. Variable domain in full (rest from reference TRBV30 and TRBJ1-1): SQTIHQWPATLVQPVGSPLSLECTVEGTSNPNLYWYRQAAGRGLQLLFYSVGIGQISSEVPQNLSASRPQDRQFILSSKKLLLSDSGFYLCAWSGPLPLNTEAFFGQGTRLTVV.

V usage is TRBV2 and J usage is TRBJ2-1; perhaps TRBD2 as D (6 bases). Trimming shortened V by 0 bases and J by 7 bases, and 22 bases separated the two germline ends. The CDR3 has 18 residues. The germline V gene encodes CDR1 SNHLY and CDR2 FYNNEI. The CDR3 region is CASSEAEGIPLLPNEQFF. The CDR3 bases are TGTGCCAGCAGTGAAGCGGAGGGGATCCCCCTTCTACCAAATGAGCAGTTCTTC.

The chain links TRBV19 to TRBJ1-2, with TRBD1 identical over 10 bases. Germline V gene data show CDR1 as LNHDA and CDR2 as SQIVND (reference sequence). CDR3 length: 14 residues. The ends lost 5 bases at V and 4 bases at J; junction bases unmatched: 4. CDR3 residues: CASSLGQGVYGYTF. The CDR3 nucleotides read TGTGCCAGTAGTCTCGGACAGGGGGTCTATGGCTACACCTTC.

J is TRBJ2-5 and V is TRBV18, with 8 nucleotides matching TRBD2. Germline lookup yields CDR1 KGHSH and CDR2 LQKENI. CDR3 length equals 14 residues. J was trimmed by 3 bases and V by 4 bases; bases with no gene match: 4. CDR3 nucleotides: TGTGCCAGCTCACAGACTAGCGCCGAAGAGACCCAGTACTTC. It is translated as CASSQTSAEETQYF.

CDR3 sequence: CAWSVLGGEPYTQYF. In DNA, the CDR3 is TGTGCCTGGAGTGTACTCGGCGGGGAGCCATATACGCAGTATTTT. The J gene is TRBJ2-3, the V gene TRBV30; possible D gene TRBD2, 6 bases. The CDR3 sequence is 15 residues long. Germline loops: CDR1 GTSNPN, CDR2 SVGIG (reference sequence). V dropped 0 bases and J dropped 7 bases, with 17 bases sitting between them.

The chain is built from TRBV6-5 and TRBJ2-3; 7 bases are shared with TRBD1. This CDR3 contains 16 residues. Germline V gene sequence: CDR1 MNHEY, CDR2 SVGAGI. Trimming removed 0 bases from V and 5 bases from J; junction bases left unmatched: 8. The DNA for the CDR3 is TGTGCCAGCAGTTACTCCGAGACAGGGAGAGGAGATACGCAGTATTTT. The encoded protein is CASSYSETGRGDTQYF.

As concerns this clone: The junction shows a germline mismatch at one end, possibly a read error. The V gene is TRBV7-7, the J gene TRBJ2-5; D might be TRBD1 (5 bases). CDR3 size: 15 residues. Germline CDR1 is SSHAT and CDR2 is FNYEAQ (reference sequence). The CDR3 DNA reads TGTGCTAGCAGCTTAGGGGAAGGGGAAGGGGAGACCCAGTACTTC. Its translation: CASSLGEGEGETQYF.

CDR3 in amino acids: CASRDSSGRFGEQYF. CDR3 nucleotide sequence: TGCGCCAGCAGGGATTCTAGCGGGAGGTTCGGGGAGCAGTACTTC. The chain joins TRBV5-1 to TRBJ2-7; TRBD2 agrees at 11 bases. Germline CDR1 and CDR2: SGHRS and YFSETQ. This CDR3 spans 15 amino acids. With V trimmed by 5 bases and J by 7 bases, 11 bases remained unmatched.

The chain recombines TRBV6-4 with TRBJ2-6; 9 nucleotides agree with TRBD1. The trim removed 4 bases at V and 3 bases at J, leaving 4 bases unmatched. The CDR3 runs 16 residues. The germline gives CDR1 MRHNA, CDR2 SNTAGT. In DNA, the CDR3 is TGTGCCAGCAGTGCCGGACAGGGGAGTGGGGCCAACGTCCTGACTTTC. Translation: CASSAGQGSGANVLTF.